This TCR beta chain was sequenced during a study of vaccination effects on CD4 cells after COVID-19. As regards this clone: Its antigen is not known.

Measured with immunoSEQ multiplex PCR; TCRdb has only the in-frame clones, and not every one. The sample comprises 40,000 to 50,000 clones, around 70% of which are singletons, and about 31% rests with the top ten. ViraFEST expansion of antigen-specific CD4+ T cells with viral peptide pools preceded sequencing. When roughly eleven days of culture had elapsed, CD4+ T cells were isolated. SARS-CoV-2 infection was confirmed by PCR in the person between March and December 2020. The CDR3 is 16 amino acids. Per the germline V gene, CDR1 is LNHNV and CDR2 is YYDKDF (reference sequence). Trimming removed 1 base at V and 3 bases at J, with 14 bases between.

This chain links TRBV15 with TRBJ2-3; D uncertain. The specimen comprised CD4+ T cells from PBMCs cultured with a peptide pool, sampled before COVID-19 vaccination. This receptor was taken from a human donor who had a prior SARS-CoV-2 infection. The DNA for the CDR3 is TGTGCCACCAGCAGAGCCTGGTCGACGTATACAGATACGCAGTATTTT. Residues: CATSRAWSTYTDTQYF.